The sequence of this TCR beta chain was determined in a study of regulatory T cells in long-lasting Graves disease. Time point specified: newly diagnosed GD, antithyroid drugs for less than 3 months. With RNA extracted from PBMCs as input, the TCR library was made. Recruitment took place at an endocrinology department in Xi'an, China. This clonotype was observed many times. Its antigen is undetermined. Germline lookup yields CDR1 MNHNS and CDR2 SASEGT. Between the trimmed V and J ends, which lost 5 bases and 0 bases, there was a span of 10 bases. This CDR3 comprises 14 residues. Arm-PCR of CDR3 regions and iRepertoire HTBI primers were the basis on which TCR beta libraries were built. A single record per CDR3 protein comes from TCRdb applying MiXCR to the multiplex PCR reads. The table records around 400,000 distinct CDR3 sequences, 15% to 17% of them present only once. Study observations and caveats: Persistent patients shared more public clonotypes (under 3,000) than newly diagnosed patients (roughly 960). What was studied was peripheral blood only, and not thyroid tissue. Graves' patients with persistent disease showed TCR diversity lower than patients newly diagnosed.

The rearrangement joins TRBV6-1 to TRBJ1-1; D possibly corresponds to TRBD1 (5 bases). The material was peripheral blood mononuclear cells (PBMCs), obtained at new diagnosis, from a patient treated with antithyroid drugs. This sequence originates from a female donor with Graves disease. CDR3 sequence reads: CASSTGRMNTEAFF. The CDR3 region has the DNA TGTGCCAGCAGTACGGGACGGATGAACACTGAAGCTTTCTTT.